This section outlines one T cell receptor beta chain sequence together with its context. Antigen specificity is unknown. This sample is part of a study of cytomegalovirus exposure and HLA in healthy donors. Notes on the study in general: Later on, an analysis tied approximately 17,000 TCR beta sequences to HLA alleles at 0.05 false discovery rate. In a later analysis, most CMV-associated TCR beta chains appeared HLA-restricted. Donors belonging to an Asian-associated ancestry cluster reportedly showed fewer N-insertions in productive TCRs than the approximately 640-donor mean, according to what a later analysis found.

Germline CDR1 reads SGHTA; CDR2 reads FQGTGA. The ends lost 5 bases at V and 3 bases at J; junction bases unmatched: 4. The CDR3 sequence is 15 residues long. The study ran its PCR with 60 Vbeta and 13 Jbeta primers. Method: immunoSEQ multiplex PCR; TCRdb's copy keeps in-frame clones and lacks some. The sample comprises 60,000 to 75,000 clones, less than 70% of which are singletons, and around 2.7% rests with the top ten. The chain carries TRBV7-3 and TRBJ2-2; TRBD1 aligns across 9 bases. The material sequenced was PBMCs. The TCR was taken from a woman between 45 and 65 years old in good health and CMV-seronegative. The CDR3 protein is CASSGRTGDTGELFF. CDR3 DNA: TGTGCCAGCAGCGGAAGGACAGGGGACACCGGGGAGCTGTTTTTT.